These 5 T cell receptor beta chains were sequenced from one sample in a study of OX40 agonist ivuxolimab in advanced cancers. Clones were read by immunoSEQ multiplex PCR, and TCRdb kept only the in-frame ones, dropping some. The sample lists 55,000 to 70,000 clones; more than 75% were seen once. The specimen was CD4+ or CD8+ T cells sorted from blood, collected in a trial of the OX40 agonist ivuxolimab. The source of these receptors is an adult with an advanced solid tumor such as melanoma, head and neck, liver or kidney cancer.

This chain uses TRBV7-9 with TRBJ1-4, with D uncertain. CDR1 SEHNR and CDR2 FQNEAQ come from the germline V gene (reference sequence). The CDR3 is 18 amino acids. Trimming took off 5 bases at V and 0 bases at J, with 19 bases between the two ends. The CDR3 DNA is TGTGCCAGCAGCCGCCGGGGAGGAATAGGGTCAACTAATGAAAAACTGTTTTTT. Translation gives CASSRRGGIGSTNEKLFF.

The chain uses TRBV16 and TRBJ1-5; no firm D call. The V gene's germline CDR1 is KGHSY and CDR2 FQNENV. The CDR3 has 13 amino acids. The V gene lost 5 bases and the J gene lost 7 bases, with 12 bases spanning the gap. CDR3 in DNA: TGTGCCAGCAGCGTGAATGTGGGGCAGCCCCAGCATTTT. This encodes CASSVNVGQPQHF. Full variable domain (missing parts from reference TRBV16 and TRBJ1-5): GEEVAQTPKHLVRGEGQKAKLYCAPIKGHSYVFWYQQVLKNEFKFLISFQNENVFDETGMPKERFSAKCLPNSPCSLEIQATKLEDSAVYFCASSVNVGQPQHFGDGTRLSIL.

The V gene is TRBV7-2, the J gene TRBJ2-5, with 10 bases identical to TRBD2. The CDR3 sequence is 16 residues long. J was trimmed by 2 bases and V by 5 bases; bases with no gene match: 8. In germline, CDR1 is SGHTA, CDR2 FQGNSA. The CDR3: CASSTSGRARQETQYF. For the CDR3, the DNA is TGTGCCAGCAGCACCAGCGGGAGGGCCCGACAAGAGACCCAGTACTTC.

CDR3: CASSIQGIAGELFF. CDR3 sequence (DNA): TGTGCCAGTAGTATACAGGGGATAGCCGGGGAGCTGTTTTTT. The chain carries TRBV19 and TRBJ2-2, with D tentatively TRBD1 (6 bases). Germline loops: CDR1 LNHDA, CDR2 SQIVND (reference sequence). This CDR3 spans 14 amino acids. V shed 2 bases and J shed 6 bases, with 10 bases lying between them.

The chain uses TRBV6-1 and TRBJ2-7; 8 bases agree with TRBD2. V lost 5 bases to trimming and J lost 3 bases; unmatched junction nucleotides: 6. This CDR3 contains 14 residues. The V gene's germline CDR1 is MNHNS and CDR2 SASEGT. The CDR3 DNA is TGTGCCAGCAGTAAGCCGGGAGGGAACTACGAGCAGTACTTC. Translated: CASSKPGGNYEQYF.